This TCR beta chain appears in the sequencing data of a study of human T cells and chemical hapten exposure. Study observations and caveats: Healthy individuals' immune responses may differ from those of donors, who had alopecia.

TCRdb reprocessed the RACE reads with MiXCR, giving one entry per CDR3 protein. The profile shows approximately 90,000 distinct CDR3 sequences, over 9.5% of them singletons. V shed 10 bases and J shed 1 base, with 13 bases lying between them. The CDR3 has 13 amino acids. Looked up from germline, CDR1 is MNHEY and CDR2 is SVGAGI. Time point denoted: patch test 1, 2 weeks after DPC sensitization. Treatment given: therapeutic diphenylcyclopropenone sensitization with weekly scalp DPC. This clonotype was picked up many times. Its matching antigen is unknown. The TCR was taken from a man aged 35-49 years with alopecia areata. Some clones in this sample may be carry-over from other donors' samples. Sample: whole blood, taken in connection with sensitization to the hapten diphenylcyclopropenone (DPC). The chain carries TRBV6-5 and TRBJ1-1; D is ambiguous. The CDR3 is CATRFRGNTEAFF. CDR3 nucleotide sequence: TGTGCCACCCGGTTCCGCGGGAACACTGAAGCTTTCTTT.